Presented here are 9 T cell receptor beta chains from one specimen sequenced in a study of cytomegalovirus exposure and HLA in healthy donors. Clones were read by immunoSEQ multiplex PCR, and TCRdb kept only the in-frame ones, dropping some. This sample has around 150,000 clones, with around 90% found just once. Sequencing was carried out using PBMCs. The source is a woman in her late teens or twenties in good health and CMV-seropositive.

This chain joins TRBV9 and TRBJ2-7; TRBD2 agrees at 8 bases. Losses at the gene ends were 3 bases for V and 1 base for J; bases not matched to a gene: 6. This CDR3 is built from 15 residues. Germline V gives CDR1 SGDLS, CDR2 YYNGEE. The CDR3 protein is CASSELADPSYEQYF. Here the CDR3 DNA reads TGTGCCAGCAGCGAACTAGCGGACCCGTCCTACGAGCAGTACTTC.

The chain recombines TRBV28 with TRBJ2-7; D perhaps matches TRBD2 (6 bases). This CDR3 contains 14 residues. The germline V and J ends were trimmed by 7 bases and 4 bases, with 17 bases remaining between them. CDR1 and CDR2 from the germline V gene are MDHEN and SYDVKM. CDR3 in DNA: TGTGCCAGCACCCCGTGGGGGGAACCTTACGAGCAGTACTTC. Its translation is CASTPWGEPYEQYF. The whole variable domain, filled in from reference TRBV28 and TRBJ2-7, reads DVKVTQSSRYLVKRTGEKVFLECVQDMDHENMFWYRQDPGLGLRLIYFSYDVKMKEKGDIPEGYSVSREKKERFSLILESASTNQTSMYLCASTPWGEPYEQYFGPGTRLTVT.

V usage is TRBV7-9 and J usage is TRBJ2-1; tentative D call: TRBD2 (6 bases). The CDR3 extends over 15 amino acids. Germline-derived CDR1 and CDR2 are SEHNR and FQNEAQ (reference sequence). Trimming cost V 1 base and J 6 bases, with 13 bases left between them. The CDR3 here is CASSLGRVGPNEQFF. CDR3 nucleotide sequence: TGTGCCAGCAGCTTAGGGAGGGTTGGGCCCAATGAGCAGTTCTTC.

This clone was counted a single time. The chain recombines TRBV6-5 with TRBJ2-1; 7 nucleotides align to TRBD2. The germline gives CDR1 MNHEY, CDR2 SVGAGI. CDR3 length: 15 amino acids. V dropped 6 bases and J dropped 1; count of bases not matched to a gene: 6. The CDR3 DNA is TGTGCCAGCAGAACCCAAGCGGGGTCCTACAATGAGCAGTTCTTC. It encodes CASRTQAGSYNEQFF.

The chain carries TRBV15 and TRBJ2-7; D is uncertain. From germline, CDR1 is LNHNV and CDR2 YYDKDF (reference sequence). The CDR3 has 11 residues. The V gene lost 3 bases and the J gene lost 3 bases, with 3 bases spanning the gap. CDR3 sequence reads: CATSSNYEQYF. The CDR3 region has the DNA TGTGCCACCAGCAGCAACTACGAGCAGTACTTC.

The chain carries TRBV5-4 and TRBJ2-3; D is perhaps TRBD2 (6 bases). Trimming shortened V by 3 bases and J by 0 bases, and 14 bases separated the two germline ends. The CDR3 loop spans 16 amino acids. CDR1 and CDR2 (germline): SGHNT, YYREEE (reference sequence). CDR3 coding DNA: TGTGCCAGCAGCTGGGACTCGCAGCCTAGCACAGATACGCAGTATTTT. Its translation is CASSWDSQPSTDTQYF.

The rearrangement uses TRBV9 and TRBJ2-1, with 7 bases identical to TRBD2. Looked up from germline, CDR1 is SGDLS and CDR2 is YYNGEE. V lost 4 bases and J lost 5; bases outside the gene matches: 6. The CDR3 runs to 14 residues. DNA for the CDR3: TGTGCCAGCAGCCCCGTGGGGGGGGACAATGAGCAGTTCTTC. It encodes CASSPVGGDNEQFF.

The CDR3 region has the DNA TGTGCCATCAGGGGCATAGCGGGTGAGCAGTTCTTC. Translation: CAIRGIAGEQFF. The J gene is TRBJ2-1, the V gene TRBV10-3; 7 bases match TRBD2. J gave up 9 bases and V 6 bases, and 5 bases lay outside the gene matches. The CDR3 is 12 residues long. Germline V gene sequence: CDR1 ENHRY, CDR2 SYGVKD.

The V call is TRBV2, the J call TRBJ1-5; TRBD1 matches at 7 bases. V lost 6 bases to trimming and J lost 8 bases; unmatched junction nucleotides: 1. This CDR3 comprises 11 residues. CDR1 and CDR2 from the germline V gene are SNHLY and FYNNEI. The CDR3 DNA reads TGTGCCAGCAGCGGGACAGAGCCCCAGCATTTT. Translated, it gives CASSGTEPQHF.